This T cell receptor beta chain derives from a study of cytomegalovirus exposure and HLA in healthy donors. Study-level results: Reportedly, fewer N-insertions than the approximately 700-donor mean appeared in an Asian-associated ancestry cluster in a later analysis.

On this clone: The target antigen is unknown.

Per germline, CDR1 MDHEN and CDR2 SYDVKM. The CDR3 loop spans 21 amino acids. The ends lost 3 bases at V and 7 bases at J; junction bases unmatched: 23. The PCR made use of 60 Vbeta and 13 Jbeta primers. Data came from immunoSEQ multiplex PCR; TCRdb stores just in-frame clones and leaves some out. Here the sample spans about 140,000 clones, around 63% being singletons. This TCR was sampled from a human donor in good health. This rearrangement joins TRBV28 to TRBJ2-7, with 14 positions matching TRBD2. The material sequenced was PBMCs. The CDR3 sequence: CASSFPPLTSGRARPTGEQYF. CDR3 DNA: TGTGCCAGCAGTTTCCCTCCTTTGACTAGCGGGAGGGCCAGGCCCACGGGGGAGCAGTACTTC.